These 5 T cell receptor beta chains share one sample of origin, sequenced in a study of T-cell memory formation after mild COVID-19. TCRdb reprocessed the 5' RACE reads with MiXCR, giving one entry per CDR3 protein. Among hundreds of thousands of distinct CDR3 sequences, 24% were seen once, and the ten largest hold around 9%. Sequenced: PBMCs or a T cell subset sorted from them (not recorded which). These receptors all stem from an adult woman who had mild COVID-19 (a few samples of this study predate the infection). Cell type and time point are not known.

The rearrangement uses TRBV18 and TRBJ1-2, with TRBD1 identical over 8 bases. V lost 3 bases and J lost 2; bases outside the gene matches: 8. From germline, CDR1 is KGHSH and CDR2 LQKENI. This CDR3 is 16 amino acids long. The CDR3 DNA sequence: TGTGCCAGCTCACCCGGGACAGGTCTTATAAACTATGGCTACACCTTC. Translated, it gives CASSPGTGLINYGYTF.

The V call is TRBV7-8, the J call TRBJ2-3; maybe TRBD1 (6 bases). Trimming removed 8 bases at V and 5 bases at J, with 14 bases between. The CDR3 runs to 13 residues. Germline V gene data show CDR1 as SGHVS and CDR2 as FQNEAQ. DNA for the CDR3: TGTGCCAGCGTAGCTAGCAGGGGAGATACGCAGTATTTT. Residues: CASVASRGDTQYF.

This clonotype was detected a few times. The chain recombines TRBV7-9 with TRBJ2-1, with TRBD2 matching 8 bases. The germline gives CDR1 SEHNR, CDR2 FQNEAQ (reference sequence). V shed 1 base, J shed 1 base, and the junction held 0 bases outside the gene matches. The CDR3 has 15 amino acids. The CDR3 DNA reads as TGTGCCAGCAGCTTAGAGCGGGGGTCCTACAATGAGCAGTTCTTC. This gives the protein CASSLERGSYNEQFF. The entire variable domain, with the rest obtained from reference TRBV7-9 and TRBJ2-1, is as follows: DTGVSQNPRHKITKRGQNVTFRCDPISEHNRLYWYRQTLGQGPEFLTYFQNEAQLEKSRLLSDRFSAERPKGSFSTLEIQRTEQGDSAMYLCASSLERGSYNEQFFGPGTRLTVL.

V usage is TRBV4-1 and J usage is TRBJ2-3, with D perhaps given as TRBD1 or TRBD2 (6 bases each). The V end lost 5 bases, the J end lost 4 bases, and 25 bases lay between the germline ends. Per germline, CDR1 MGHRA and CDR2 YSYEKL. This CDR3 comprises 18 residues. Written as DNA, the CDR3 is TGCGCCAGCAGCTCCCCTCGAGGACGCGGGACATGGTCAGATACGCAGTATTTT. Protein product: CASSSPRGRGTWSDTQYF.

This clonotype was seen more than once but under ten times. The chain couples TRBV4-1 to TRBJ2-1, with D unresolved. CDR3 length: 15 amino acids. From germline, CDR1 is MGHRA and CDR2 YSYEKL. The V gene lost 8 bases and the J gene lost 5 bases, with 19 bases spanning the gap. The CDR3 DNA reads as TGCGCCAGCCGAGTACGTTCACTGAACCACAATGAGCAGTTCTTC. Protein: CASRVRSLNHNEQFF.